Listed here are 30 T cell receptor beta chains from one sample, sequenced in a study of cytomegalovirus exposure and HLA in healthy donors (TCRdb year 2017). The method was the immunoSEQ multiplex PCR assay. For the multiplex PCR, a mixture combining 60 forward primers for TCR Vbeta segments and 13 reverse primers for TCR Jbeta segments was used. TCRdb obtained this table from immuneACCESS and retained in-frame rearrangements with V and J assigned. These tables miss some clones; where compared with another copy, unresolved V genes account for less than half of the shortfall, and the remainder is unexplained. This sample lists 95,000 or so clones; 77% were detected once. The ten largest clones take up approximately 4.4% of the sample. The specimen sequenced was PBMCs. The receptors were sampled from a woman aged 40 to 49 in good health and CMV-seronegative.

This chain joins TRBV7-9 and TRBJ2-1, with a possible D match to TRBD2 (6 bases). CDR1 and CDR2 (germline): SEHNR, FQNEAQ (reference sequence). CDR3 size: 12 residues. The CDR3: CAKEGINNEQFF. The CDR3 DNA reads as TGTGCTAAGGAGGGGATCAACAATGAGCAGTTCTTC.

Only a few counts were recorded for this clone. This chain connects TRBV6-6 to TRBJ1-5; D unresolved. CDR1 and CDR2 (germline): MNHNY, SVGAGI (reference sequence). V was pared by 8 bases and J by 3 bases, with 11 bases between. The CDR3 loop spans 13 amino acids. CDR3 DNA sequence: TGTGCCAGCTGTCCGGGAGCCAATCAGCCCCAGCATTTT. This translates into CASCPGANQPQHF.

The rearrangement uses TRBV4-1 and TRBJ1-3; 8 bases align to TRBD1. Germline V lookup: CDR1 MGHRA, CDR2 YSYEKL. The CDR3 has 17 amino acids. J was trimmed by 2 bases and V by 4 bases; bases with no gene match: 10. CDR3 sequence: CASSLRWTGTTGNTIYF. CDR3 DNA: TGCGCCAGCAGCCTGCGTTGGACAGGGACGACTGGAAACACCATATATTTT.

CDR3 in amino acids: CASTLGWTRGTEAFF. The CDR3 coding sequence is TGTGCCAGTACCCTAGGATGGACCCGGGGCACTGAAGCTTTCTTT. This chain connects TRBV19 to TRBJ1-1; D is uncertain. V lost 7 bases and J 4 bases, leaving 19 bases between the germline ends. The germline V gene encodes CDR1 LNHDA and CDR2 SQIVND (reference sequence). This CDR3 region has 15 residues.

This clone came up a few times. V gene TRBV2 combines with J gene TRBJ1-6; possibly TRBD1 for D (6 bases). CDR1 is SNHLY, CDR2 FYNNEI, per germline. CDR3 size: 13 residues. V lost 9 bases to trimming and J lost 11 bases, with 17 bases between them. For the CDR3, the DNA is TGTGCCAGTAATTCAAAGGACAGAACACCCCTCCACTTT. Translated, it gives CASNSKDRTPLHF.

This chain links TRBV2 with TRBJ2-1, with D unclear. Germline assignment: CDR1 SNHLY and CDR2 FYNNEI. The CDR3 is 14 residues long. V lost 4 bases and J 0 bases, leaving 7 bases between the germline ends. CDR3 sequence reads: CASSGDNSYNEQFF. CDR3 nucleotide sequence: TGTGCCAGCAGTGGCGATAACTCCTACAATGAGCAGTTCTTC. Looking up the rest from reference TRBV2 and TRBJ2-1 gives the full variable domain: EPEVTQTPSHQVTQMGQEVILRCVPISNHLYFYWYRQILGQKVEFLVSFYNNEISEKSEIFDDQFSVERPDGSNFTLKIRSTKLEDSAMYFCASSGDNSYNEQFFGPGTRLTVL.

The CDR3 sequence is CASSSSRRANDYGYTF. The CDR3 DNA reads TGTGCCAGTAGCAGTAGTCGGAGGGCCAACGACTATGGCTACACCTTC. The genes are TRBV19 and TRBJ1-2; D unresolved. CDR1 is LNHDA and CDR2 is SQIVND in the germline V gene (reference sequence). The CDR3 runs to 16 residues. The V and J ends lost 6 bases and 3 bases respectively, with 20 bases between them.

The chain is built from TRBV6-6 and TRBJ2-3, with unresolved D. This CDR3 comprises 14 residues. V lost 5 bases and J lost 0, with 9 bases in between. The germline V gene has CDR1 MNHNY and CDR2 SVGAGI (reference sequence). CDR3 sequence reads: CASSSESSTDTQYF. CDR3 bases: TGTGCCAGCAGTAGCGAATCTAGCACAGATACGCAGTATTTT.

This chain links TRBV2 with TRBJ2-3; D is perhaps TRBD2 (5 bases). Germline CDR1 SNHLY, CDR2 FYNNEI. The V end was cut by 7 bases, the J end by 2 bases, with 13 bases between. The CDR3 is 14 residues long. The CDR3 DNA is TGTGCCAGCAAAAGAGGGCTCCTCACAGATACGCAGTATTTT. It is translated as CASKRGLLTDTQYF.

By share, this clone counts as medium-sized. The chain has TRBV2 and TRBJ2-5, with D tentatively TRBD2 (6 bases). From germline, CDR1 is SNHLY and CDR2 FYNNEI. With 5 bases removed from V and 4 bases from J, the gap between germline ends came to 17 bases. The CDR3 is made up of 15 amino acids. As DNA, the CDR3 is TGTGCCAGCAGTTCCCCTGGAGGGGCGGGAGAGACCCAGTACTTC. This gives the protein CASSSPGGAGETQYF.

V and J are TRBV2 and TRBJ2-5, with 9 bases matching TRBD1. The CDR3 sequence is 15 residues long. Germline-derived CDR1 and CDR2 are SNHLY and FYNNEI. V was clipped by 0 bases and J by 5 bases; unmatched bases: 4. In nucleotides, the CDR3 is TGTGCCAGCAGTGAAGCGAAGACAGGGGGGGAGACCCAGTACTTC. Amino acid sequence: CASSEAKTGGETQYF.

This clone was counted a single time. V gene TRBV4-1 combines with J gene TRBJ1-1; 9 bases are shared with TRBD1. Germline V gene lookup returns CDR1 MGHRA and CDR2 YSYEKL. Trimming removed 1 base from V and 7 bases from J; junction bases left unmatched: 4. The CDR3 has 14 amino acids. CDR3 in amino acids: CASSQGDREGEAFF. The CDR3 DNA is TGCGCCAGCAGCCAAGGGGACAGGGAGGGTGAAGCTTTCTTT.

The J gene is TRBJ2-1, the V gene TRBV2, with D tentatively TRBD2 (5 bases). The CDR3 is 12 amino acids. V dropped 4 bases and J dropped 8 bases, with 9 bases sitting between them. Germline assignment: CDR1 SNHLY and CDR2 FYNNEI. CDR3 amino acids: CASSVSRDEQFF. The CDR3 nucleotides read TGTGCCAGCAGTGTGTCGCGGGATGAGCAGTTCTTC. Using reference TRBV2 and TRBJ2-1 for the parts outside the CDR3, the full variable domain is EPEVTQTPSHQVTQMGQEVILRCVPISNHLYFYWYRQILGQKVEFLVSFYNNEISEKSEIFDDQFSVERPDGSNFTLKIRSTKLEDSAMYFCASSVSRDEQFFGPGTRLTVL.

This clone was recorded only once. CDR3 region: CSATGANSNTEAFF. CDR3 sequence (DNA): TGCAGCGCGACAGGGGCGAATTCGAACACTGAAGCTTTCTTT. This chain joins TRBV29-1 and TRBJ1-1; 8 nucleotides match TRBD1. Looked up from germline, CDR1 is SQVTM and CDR2 is ANQGSEA. The length of the CDR3 is 14 residues. The V segment lost 7 bases and the J segment 1 base; nucleotides outside the gene matches: 8.

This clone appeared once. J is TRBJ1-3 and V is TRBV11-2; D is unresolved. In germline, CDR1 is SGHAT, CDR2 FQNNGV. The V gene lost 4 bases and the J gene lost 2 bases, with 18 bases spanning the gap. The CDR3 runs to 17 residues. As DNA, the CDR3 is TGTGCCAGCAGCTCCCGAGGGCGTATCCAGACTGGAAACACCATATATTTT. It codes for CASSSRGRIQTGNTIYF.

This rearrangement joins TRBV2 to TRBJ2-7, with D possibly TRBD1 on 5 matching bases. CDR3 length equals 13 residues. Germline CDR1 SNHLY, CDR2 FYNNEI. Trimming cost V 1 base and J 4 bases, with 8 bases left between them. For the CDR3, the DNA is TGTGCCAGCAGTGAAGGACCAGGGTACGAGCAGTACTTC. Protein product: CASSEGPGYEQYF.

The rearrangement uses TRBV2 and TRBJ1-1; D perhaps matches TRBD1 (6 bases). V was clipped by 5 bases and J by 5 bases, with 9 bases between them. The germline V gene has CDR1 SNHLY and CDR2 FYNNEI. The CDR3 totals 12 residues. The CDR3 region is CASSTGWTEAFF. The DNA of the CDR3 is TGTGCCAGCAGTACAGGGTGGACTGAAGCTTTCTTT.

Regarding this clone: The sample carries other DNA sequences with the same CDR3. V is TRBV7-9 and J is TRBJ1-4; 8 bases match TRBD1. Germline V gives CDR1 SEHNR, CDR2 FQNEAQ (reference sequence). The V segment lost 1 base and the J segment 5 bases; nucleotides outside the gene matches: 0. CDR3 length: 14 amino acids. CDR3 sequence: CASSLGQGNEKLFF. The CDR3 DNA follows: TGTGCCAGCAGCTTAGGACAGGGGAATGAAAAACTGTTTTTT.

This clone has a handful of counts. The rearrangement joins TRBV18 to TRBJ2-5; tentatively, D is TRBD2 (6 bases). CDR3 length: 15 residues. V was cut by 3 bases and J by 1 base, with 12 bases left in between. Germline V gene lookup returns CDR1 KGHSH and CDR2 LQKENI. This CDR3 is CASSPIGGPQETQYF. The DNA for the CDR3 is TGTGCCAGCTCACCTATCGGGGGACCCCAAGAGACCCAGTACTTC.

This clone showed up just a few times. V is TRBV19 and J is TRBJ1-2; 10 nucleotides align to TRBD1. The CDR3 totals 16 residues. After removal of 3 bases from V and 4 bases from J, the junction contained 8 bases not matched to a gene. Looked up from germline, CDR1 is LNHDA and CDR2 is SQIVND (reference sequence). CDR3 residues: CASSIRQGANVYGYTF. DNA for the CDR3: TGTGCCAGTAGTATCCGACAGGGGGCCAATGTCTATGGCTACACCTTC.

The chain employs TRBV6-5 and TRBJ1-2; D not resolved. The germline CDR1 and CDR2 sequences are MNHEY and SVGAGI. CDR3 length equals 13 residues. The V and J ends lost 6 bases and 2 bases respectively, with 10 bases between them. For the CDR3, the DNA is TGTGCCAGCAGCGAGGCTAAGAACTATGGCTACACCTTC. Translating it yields CASSEAKNYGYTF.

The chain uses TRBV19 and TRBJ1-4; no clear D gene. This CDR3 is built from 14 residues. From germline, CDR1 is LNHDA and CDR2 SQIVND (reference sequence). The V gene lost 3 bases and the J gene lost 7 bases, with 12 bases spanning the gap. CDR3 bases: TGTGCCAGTAGTATCGGTGGAGGATTTGAAAAACTGTTTTTT. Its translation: CASSIGGGFEKLFF.

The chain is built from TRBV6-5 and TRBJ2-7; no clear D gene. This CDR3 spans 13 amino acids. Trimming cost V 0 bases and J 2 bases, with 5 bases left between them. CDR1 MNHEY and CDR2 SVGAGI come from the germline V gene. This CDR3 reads CASSYSLTYEQYF. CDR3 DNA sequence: TGTGCCAGCAGTTACTCCCTTACCTACGAGCAGTACTTC.

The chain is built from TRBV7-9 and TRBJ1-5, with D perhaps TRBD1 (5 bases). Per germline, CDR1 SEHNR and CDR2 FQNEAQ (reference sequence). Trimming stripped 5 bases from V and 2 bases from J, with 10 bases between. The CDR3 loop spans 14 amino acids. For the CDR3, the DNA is TGTGCCAGCAGCGCGGGGGGGGGCAATCAGCCCCAGCATTTT. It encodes CASSAGGGNQPQHF.

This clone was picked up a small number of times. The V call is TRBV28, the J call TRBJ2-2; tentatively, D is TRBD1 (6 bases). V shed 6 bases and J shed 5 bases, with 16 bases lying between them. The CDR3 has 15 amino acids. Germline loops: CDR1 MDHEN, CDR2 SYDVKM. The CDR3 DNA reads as TGTGCCAGCAGCCCCCATACAGGGAATACCGGGGAGCTGTTTTTT. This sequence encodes CASSPHTGNTGELFF.

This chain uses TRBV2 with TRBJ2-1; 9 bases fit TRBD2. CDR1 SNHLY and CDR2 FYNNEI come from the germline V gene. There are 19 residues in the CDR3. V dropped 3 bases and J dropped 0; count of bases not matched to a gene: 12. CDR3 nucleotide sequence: TGTGCCAGCAGTGAGTCGATAGCGGGGGTTAAGCTCTCCTACAATGAGCAGTTCTTC. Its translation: CASSESIAGVKLSYNEQFF.

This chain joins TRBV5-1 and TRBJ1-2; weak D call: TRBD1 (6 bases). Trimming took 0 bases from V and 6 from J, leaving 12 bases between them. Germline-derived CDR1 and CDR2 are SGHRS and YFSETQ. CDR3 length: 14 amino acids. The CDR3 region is CASSLGQGKDGYTF. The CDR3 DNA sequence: TGCGCCAGCAGCTTGGGGCAGGGGAAGGATGGCTACACCTTC.

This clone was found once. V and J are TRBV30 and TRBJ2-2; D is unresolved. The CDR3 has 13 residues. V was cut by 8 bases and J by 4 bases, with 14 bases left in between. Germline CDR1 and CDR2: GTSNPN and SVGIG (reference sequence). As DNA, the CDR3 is TGTGCCCACAAGGCGGTGAGCACCGGGGAGCTGTTTTTT. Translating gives CAHKAVSTGELFF.

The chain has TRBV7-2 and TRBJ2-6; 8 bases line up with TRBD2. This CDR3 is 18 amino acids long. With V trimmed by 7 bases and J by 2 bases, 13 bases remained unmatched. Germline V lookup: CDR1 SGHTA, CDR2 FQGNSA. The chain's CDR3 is CASTRYSSGGTGANVLTF. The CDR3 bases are TGTGCCAGCACTAGATACTCCAGCGGGGGTACTGGGGCCAACGTCCTGACTTTC.

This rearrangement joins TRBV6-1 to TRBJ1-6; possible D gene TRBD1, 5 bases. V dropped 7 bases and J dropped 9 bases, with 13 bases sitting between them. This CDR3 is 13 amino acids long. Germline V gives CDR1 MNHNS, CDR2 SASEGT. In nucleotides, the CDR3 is TGTGCCAGCAAGGAAGGGGCTGCTTCACCCCTCCACTTT. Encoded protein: CASKEGAASPLHF.